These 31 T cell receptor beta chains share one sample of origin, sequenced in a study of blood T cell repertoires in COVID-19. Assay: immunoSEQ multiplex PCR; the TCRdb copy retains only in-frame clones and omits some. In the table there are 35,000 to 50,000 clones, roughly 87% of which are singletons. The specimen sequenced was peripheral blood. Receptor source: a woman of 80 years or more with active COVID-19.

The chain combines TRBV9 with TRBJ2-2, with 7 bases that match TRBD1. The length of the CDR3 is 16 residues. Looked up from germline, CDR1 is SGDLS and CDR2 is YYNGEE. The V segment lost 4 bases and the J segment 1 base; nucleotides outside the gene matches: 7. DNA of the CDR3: TGTGCCAGCAGCCCACAGACAGGGATGAACACCGGGGAGCTGTTTTTT. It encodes CASSPQTGMNTGELFF.

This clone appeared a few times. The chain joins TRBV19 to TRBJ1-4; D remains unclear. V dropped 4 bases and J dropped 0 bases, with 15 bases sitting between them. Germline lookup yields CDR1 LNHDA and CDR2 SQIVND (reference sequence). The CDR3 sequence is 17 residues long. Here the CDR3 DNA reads TGTGCCAGTAGTACCCCGGGAGGAAGGTCAACTAATGAAAAACTGTTTTTT. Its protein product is CASSTPGGRSTNEKLFF.

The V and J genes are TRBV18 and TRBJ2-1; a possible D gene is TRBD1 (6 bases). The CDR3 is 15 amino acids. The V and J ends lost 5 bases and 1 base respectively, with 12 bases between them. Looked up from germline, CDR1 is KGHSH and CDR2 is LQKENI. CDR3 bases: TGTGCCAGCTCAGAAGGGACAAGGTCCTACAATGAGCAGTTCTTC. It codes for CASSEGTRSYNEQFF.

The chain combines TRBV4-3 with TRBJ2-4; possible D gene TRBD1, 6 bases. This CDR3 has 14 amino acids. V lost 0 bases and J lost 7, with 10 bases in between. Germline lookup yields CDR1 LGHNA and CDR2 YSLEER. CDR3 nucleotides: TGCGCCAGCAGCCAAGAGGCAGGGGCGAACATTCAGTACTTC. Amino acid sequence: CASSQEAGANIQYF.

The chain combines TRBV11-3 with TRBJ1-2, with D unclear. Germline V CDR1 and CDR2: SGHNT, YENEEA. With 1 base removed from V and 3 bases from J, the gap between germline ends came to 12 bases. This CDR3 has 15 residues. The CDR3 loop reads CASSLAYSTYYGYTF. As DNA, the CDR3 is TGTGCCAGCAGCTTAGCGTACAGTACGTACTATGGCTACACCTTC.

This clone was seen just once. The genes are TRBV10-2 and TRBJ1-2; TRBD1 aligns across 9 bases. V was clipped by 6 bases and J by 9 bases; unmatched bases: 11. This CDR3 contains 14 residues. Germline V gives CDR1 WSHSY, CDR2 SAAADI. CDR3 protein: CASRRDREVGSYTF. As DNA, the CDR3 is TGCGCCAGCAGGAGGGACAGGGAGGTTGGAAGCTACACCTTC.

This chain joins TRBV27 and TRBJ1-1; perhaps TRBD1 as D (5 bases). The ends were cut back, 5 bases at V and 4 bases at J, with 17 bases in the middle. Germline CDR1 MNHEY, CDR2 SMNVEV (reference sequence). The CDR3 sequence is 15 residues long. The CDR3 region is CASSVPGISGTEAFF. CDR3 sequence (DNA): TGTGCCAGCAGTGTACCAGGGATTTCGGGCACTGAAGCTTTCTTT.

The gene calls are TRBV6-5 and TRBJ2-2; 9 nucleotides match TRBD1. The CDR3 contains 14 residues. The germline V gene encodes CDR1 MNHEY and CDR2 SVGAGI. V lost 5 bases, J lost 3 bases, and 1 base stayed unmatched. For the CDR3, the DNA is TGTGCCAGCAGTCGGGACAGGGACACCGGGGAGCTGTTTTTT. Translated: CASSRDRDTGELFF.

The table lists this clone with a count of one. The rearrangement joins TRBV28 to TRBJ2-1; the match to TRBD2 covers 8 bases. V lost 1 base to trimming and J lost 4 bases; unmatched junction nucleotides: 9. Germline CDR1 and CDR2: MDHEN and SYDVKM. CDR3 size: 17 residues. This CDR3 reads CASSLFVAGGRYNEQFF. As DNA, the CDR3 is TGTGCCAGCAGTTTATTTGTGGCGGGGGGAAGATACAATGAGCAGTTCTTC.

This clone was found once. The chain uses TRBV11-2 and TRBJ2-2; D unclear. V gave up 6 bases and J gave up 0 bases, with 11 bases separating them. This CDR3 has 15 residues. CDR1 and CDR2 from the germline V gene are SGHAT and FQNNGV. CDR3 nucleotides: TGTGCCAGCAGGCTGAATCGGGCGAACACCGGGGAGCTGTTTTTT. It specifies CASRLNRANTGELFF.

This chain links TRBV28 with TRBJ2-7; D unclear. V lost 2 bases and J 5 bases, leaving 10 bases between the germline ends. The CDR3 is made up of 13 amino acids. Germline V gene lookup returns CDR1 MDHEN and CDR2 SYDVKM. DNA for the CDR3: TGTGCCAGCAGTTTAGTTGGCCTCAACGAGCAGTACTTC. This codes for CASSLVGLNEQYF.

The chain's CDR3 is CASSPDRQGAGAFF. CDR3 DNA: TGTGCCAGCTCACCAGATCGACAGGGGGCTGGAGCTTTCTTT. V and J are TRBV18 and TRBJ1-1, with TRBD1 matching 10 bases. The V gene end was trimmed by 2 bases and the J gene end by 10 bases; junction bases not matched to a gene: 7. Germline V gene lookup returns CDR1 KGHSH and CDR2 LQKENI. This CDR3 is 14 amino acids long.

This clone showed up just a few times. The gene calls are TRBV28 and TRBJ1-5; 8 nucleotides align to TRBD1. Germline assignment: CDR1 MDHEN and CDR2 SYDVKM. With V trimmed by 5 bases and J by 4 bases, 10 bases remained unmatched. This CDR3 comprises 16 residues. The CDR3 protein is CASSIGTGASNQPQHF. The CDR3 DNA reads TGTGCCAGCAGTATTGGGACAGGAGCTTCAAATCAGCCCCAGCATTTT.

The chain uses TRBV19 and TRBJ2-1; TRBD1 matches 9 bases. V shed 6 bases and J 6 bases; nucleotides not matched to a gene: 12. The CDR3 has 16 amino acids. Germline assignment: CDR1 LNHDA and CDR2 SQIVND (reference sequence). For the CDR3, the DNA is TGTGCCAGTAGCCGCATACCGGGACAGGGTATCAATGAGCAGTTCTTC. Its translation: CASSRIPGQGINEQFF.

The CDR3 sequence: CASSPPPPGNTEAFF. CDR3 coding DNA: TGTGCCAGCAGTCCCCCCCCGCCAGGGAACACTGAAGCTTTCTTT. J is TRBJ1-1 and V is TRBV28; no firm D call. Germline CDR1 MDHEN, CDR2 SYDVKM. The CDR3 consists of 15 residues. V lost 5 bases, J lost 1 base, and 14 bases lay in between.

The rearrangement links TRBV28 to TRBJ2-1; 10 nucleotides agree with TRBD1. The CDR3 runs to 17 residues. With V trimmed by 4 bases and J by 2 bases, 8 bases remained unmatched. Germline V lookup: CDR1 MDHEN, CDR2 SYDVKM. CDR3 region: CASSYLSGTGAYNEQFF. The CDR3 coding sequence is TGTGCCAGCAGTTACCTCTCCGGGACAGGGGCCTACAATGAGCAGTTCTTC.

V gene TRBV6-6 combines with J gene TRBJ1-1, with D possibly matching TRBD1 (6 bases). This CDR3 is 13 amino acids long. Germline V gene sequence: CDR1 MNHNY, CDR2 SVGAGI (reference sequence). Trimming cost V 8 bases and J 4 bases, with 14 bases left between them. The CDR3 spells CASLMGQTTEAFF. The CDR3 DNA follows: TGTGCCAGCTTAATGGGACAAACCACTGAAGCTTTCTTT.

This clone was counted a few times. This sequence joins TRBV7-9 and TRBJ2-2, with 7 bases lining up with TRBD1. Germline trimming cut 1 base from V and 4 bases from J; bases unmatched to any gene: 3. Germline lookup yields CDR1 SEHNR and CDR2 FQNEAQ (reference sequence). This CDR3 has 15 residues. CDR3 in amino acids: CASSLEQGFTGELFF. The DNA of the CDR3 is TGTGCCAGCAGCTTAGAACAGGGGTTCACCGGGGAGCTGTTTTTT.

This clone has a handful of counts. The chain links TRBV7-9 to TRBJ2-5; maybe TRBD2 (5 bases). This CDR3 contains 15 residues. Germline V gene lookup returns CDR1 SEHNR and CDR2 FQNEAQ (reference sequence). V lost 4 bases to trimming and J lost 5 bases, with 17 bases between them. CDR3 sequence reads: CASSSPERVGETQYF. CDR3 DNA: TGTGCCAGCAGCTCCCCTGAGAGGGTTGGGGAGACCCAGTACTTC.

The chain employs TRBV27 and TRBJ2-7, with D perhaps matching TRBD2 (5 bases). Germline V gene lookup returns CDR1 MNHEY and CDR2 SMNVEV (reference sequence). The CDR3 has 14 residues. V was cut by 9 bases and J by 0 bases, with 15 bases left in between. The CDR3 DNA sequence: TGTGCCAGTAAGACTATAATAAGCTCCTACGAGCAGTACTTC. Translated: CASKTIISSYEQYF.

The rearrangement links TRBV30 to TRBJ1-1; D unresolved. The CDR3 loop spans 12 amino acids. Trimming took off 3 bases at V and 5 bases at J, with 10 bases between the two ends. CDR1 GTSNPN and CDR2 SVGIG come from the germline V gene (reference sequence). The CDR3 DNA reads TGTGCCTGGAGAAGCGGCTTTACTGAAGCTTTCTTT. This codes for CAWRSGFTEAFF.

CDR3 sequence reads: CASSPRAVLTGSGSEQYF. The CDR3 DNA reads TGTGCCAGCTCACCACGGGCAGTACTTACGGGGTCGGGGAGCGAGCAGTACTTC. The chain carries TRBV18 and TRBJ2-7, with D perhaps matching TRBD2 (5 bases). This CDR3 spans 18 amino acids. Germline CDR1 KGHSH, CDR2 LQKENI. The V gene lost 1 base and the J gene lost 6 bases, with 25 bases spanning the gap.

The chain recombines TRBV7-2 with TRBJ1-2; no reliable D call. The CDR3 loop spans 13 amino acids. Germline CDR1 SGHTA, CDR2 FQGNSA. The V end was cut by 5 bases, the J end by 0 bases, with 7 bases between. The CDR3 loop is CASSVQANYGYTF. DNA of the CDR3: TGTGCCAGCAGCGTACAAGCTAACTATGGCTACACCTTC.

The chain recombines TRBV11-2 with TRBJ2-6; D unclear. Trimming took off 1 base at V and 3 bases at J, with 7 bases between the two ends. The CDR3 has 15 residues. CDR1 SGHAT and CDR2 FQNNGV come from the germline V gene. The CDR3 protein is CASSLARFGANVLTF. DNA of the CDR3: TGTGCCAGCAGCTTAGCCAGGTTTGGGGCCAACGTCCTGACTTTC.

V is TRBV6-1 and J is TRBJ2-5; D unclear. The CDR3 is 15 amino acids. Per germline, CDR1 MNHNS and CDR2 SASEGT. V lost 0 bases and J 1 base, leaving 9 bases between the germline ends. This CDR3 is CASSEALVGQETQYF. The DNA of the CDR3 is TGTGCCAGCAGTGAAGCGCTTGTCGGCCAAGAGACCCAGTACTTC.

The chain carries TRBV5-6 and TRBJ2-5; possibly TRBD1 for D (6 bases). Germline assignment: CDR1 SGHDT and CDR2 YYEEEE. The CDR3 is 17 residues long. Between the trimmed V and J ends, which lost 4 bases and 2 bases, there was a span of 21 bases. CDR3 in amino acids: CASSAPGTSGPQETQYF. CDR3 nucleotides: TGTGCCAGCAGCGCCCCCGGGACATCGGGACCGCAAGAGACCCAGTACTTC.

The CDR3 coding sequence is TGTGCCAGCAGGAACAATCAGGGTGACGAGCAGTACTTC. It yields the protein CASRNNQGDEQYF. This chain uses TRBV27 with TRBJ2-7; the D gene is possibly TRBD1 (5 bases). The V gene's germline CDR1 is MNHEY and CDR2 SMNVEV (reference sequence). The CDR3 is 13 residues long. V lost 6 bases, J lost 5 bases, and 14 bases lay in between.

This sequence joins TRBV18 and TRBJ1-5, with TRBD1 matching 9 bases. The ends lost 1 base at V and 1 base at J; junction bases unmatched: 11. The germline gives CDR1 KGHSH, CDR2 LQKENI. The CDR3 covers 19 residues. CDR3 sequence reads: CASSPQAGQGYLSNQPQHF. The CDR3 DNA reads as TGTGCCAGCTCACCACAGGCGGGACAGGGATATTTGAGCAATCAGCCCCAGCATTTT.

CDR3 coding DNA: TGTGCCACCAGTGACCCAACACAGGGGCCCGGTATGGGCTACACCTTC. This codes for CATSDPTQGPGMGYTF. The genes are TRBV24-1 and TRBJ1-2, with 7 bases fitting TRBD1. Germline CDR1 is KGHDR and CDR2 is SFDVKD. V was clipped by 4 bases and J by 8 bases; unmatched bases: 15. The CDR3 has 16 amino acids.

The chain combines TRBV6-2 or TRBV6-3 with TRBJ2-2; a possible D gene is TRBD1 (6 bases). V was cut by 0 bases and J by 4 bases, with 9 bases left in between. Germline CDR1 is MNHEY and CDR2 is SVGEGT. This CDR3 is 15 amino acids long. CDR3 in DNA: TGTGCCAGCAGTTACTCGACAGGAGGCACCGGGGAGCTGTTTTTT. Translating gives CASSYSTGGTGELFF.

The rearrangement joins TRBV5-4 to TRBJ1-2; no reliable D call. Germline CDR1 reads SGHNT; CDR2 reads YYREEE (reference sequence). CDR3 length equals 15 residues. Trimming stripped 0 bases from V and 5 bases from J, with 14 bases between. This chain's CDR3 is CASSLVGGDPYGYTF. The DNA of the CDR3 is TGTGCCAGCAGCTTGGTTGGCGGAGACCCGTATGGCTACACCTTC.